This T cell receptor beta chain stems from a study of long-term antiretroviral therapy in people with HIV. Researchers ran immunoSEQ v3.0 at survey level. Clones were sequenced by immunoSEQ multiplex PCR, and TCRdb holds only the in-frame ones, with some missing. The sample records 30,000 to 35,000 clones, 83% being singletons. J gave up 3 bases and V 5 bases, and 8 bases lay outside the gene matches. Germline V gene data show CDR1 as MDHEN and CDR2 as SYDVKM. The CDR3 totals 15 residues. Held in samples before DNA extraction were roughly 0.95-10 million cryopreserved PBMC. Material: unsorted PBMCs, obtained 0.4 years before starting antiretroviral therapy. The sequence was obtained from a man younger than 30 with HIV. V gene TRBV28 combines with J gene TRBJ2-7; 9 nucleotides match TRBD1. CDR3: CASSTNWDRVYEQYF. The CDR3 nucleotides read TGTGCCAGCAGTACCAACTGGGACAGGGTCTACGAGCAGTACTTC.